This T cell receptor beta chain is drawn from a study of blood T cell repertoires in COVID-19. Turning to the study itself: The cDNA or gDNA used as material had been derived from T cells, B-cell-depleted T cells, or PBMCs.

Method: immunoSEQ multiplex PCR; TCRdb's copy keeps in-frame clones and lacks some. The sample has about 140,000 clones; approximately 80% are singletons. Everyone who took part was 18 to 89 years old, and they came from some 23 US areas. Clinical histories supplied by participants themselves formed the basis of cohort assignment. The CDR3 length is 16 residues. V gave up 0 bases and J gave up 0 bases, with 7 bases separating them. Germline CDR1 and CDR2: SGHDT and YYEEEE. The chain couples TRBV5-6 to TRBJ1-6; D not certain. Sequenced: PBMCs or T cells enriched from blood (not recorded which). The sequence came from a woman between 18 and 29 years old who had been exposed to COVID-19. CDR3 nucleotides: TGTGCCAGCAGCTTGGCGGGGAGCTCCTATAATTCACCCCTCCACTTT. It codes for CASSLAGSSYNSPLHF.